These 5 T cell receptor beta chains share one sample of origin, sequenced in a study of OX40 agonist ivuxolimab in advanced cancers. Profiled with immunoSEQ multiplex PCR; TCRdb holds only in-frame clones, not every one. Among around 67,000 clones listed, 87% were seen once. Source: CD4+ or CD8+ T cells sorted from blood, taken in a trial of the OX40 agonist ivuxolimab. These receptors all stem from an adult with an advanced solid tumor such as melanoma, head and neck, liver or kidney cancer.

The CDR3 nucleotides are TGCGCCAGCAGTCCCCAGGGTAGCTCCTACGAGCAGTACTTC. As protein: CASSPQGSSYEQYF. This chain links TRBV23-1 with TRBJ2-7; D possibly corresponds to TRBD1 (5 bases). TRBV23-1 is annotated as an ORF whose role is uncertain. This CDR3 is built from 14 residues. The V and J ends lost 4 bases and 0 bases respectively, with 10 bases between them.

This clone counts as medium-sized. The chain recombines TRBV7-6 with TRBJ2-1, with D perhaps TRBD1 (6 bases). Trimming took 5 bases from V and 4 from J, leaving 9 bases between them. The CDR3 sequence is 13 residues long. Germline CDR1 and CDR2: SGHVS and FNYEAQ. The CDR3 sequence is CASSQDRYNEQFF. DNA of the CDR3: TGTGCCAGCAGCCAAGACAGGTACAATGAGCAGTTCTTC.

CDR3 region: CAGAGEGKTQYF. In DNA form, the CDR3 reads TGTGCCGGAGCGGGAGAGGGGAAGACCCAGTACTTC. The rearrangement joins TRBV7-2 to TRBJ2-5; TRBD2 aligns across 8 bases. Trimming removed 11 bases from V and 6 bases from J; junction bases left unmatched: 8. This CDR3 comprises 12 residues. Per germline, CDR1 SGHTA and CDR2 FQGNSA.

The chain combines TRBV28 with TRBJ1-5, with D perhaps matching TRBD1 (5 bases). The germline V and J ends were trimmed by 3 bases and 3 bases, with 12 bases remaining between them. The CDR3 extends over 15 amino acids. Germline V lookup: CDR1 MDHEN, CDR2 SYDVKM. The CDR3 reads CASSFLSGSNQPQHF. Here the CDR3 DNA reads TGTGCCAGCAGTTTCTTGTCAGGGTCCAATCAGCCCCAGCATTTT.

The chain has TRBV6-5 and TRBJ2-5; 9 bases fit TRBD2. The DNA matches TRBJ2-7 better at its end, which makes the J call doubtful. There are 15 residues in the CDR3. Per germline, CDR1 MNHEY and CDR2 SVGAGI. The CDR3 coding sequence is TGTGCCAGCAGCGATAGCGGGAGCCCATCCTACGAGCAGTACTTC. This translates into CASSDSGSPSYEQYF.